This is a list of T cell receptor beta chains from one sample in a study of cytomegalovirus exposure and HLA in healthy donors. Profiled with immunoSEQ multiplex PCR; TCRdb holds only in-frame clones, not every one. The sample includes approximately 100,000 clones, just under 75% of them seen just once. Sequenced: PBMCs. The receptors stem from a man aged 50 to 60 in good health and CMV-seropositive. CDR3s leave out the opening cysteine and the closing phenylalanine or tryptophan. Fields, in order: J gene, V gene, D gene, CDR3 protein. The D gene is left open where the match is weak.

j_call: TRBJ1-2; v_call: TRBV7-3; d_call: TRBD1; cdr3_aa: ASSSTGSGYGYT
j_call: TRBJ2-7; v_call: TRBV10-3; d_call: -; cdr3_aa: AISLRAEQY
j_call: TRBJ2-6; v_call: TRBV7-2; d_call: -; cdr3_aa: ASSLASLSGGANVLT
j_call: TRBJ2-2; v_call: TRBV5-4; d_call: -; cdr3_aa: ASSSGGGYTGELF
j_call: TRBJ2-3; v_call: TRBV10-3; d_call: -; cdr3_aa: AISESEGGPDTQY
j_call: TRBJ2-7; v_call: TRBV4-2; d_call: TRBD2; cdr3_aa: ASSQAAGRASYEQY
j_call: TRBJ1-1; v_call: TRBV7-9; d_call: -; cdr3_aa: ASSLARGNTEAF
j_call: TRBJ1-4; v_call: TRBV2; d_call: -; cdr3_aa: ASTLNEKLF
j_call: TRBJ2-5; v_call: TRBV12-5; d_call: TRBD2; cdr3_aa: ASGFPGTSGAAEPQETQY
j_call: TRBJ2-3; v_call: TRBV19; d_call: TRBD1; cdr3_aa: ASSRSSGTGVTDTQY
j_call: TRBJ1-1; v_call: TRBV7-9; d_call: -; cdr3_aa: ASSLEIGTF
j_call: TRBJ1-3; v_call: TRBV28; d_call: -; cdr3_aa: ASSSSQGSGNTIY
j_call: TRBJ1-5; v_call: TRBV29-1; d_call: -; cdr3_aa: SVGQGTSGNQPQH
j_call: TRBJ1-1; v_call: TRBV2; d_call: -; cdr3_aa: ASSEGTRLNTEAF
j_call: TRBJ1-4; v_call: TRBV6-5; d_call: -; cdr3_aa: ASSYELTGSNEKLF
j_call: TRBJ2-2; v_call: TRBV9; d_call: TRBD1; cdr3_aa: ASSADRGHTGELF